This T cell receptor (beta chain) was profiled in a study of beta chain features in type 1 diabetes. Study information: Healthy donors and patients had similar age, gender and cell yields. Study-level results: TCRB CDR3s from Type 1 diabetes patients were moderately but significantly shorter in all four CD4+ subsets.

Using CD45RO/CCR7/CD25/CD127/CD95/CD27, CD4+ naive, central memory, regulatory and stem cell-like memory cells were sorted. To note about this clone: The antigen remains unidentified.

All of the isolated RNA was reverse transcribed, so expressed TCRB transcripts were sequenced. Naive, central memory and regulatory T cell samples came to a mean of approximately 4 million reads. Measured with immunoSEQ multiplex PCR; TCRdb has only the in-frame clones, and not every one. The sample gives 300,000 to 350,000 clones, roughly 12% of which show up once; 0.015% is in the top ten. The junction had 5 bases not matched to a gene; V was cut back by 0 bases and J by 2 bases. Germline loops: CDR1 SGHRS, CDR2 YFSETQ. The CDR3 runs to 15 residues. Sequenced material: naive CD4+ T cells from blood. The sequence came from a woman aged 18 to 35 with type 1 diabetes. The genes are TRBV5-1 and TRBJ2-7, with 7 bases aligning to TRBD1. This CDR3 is CASSLVPGTAYEQYF. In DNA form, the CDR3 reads TGCGCCAGCAGCTTGGTACCGGGGACAGCCTACGAGCAGTACTTC.